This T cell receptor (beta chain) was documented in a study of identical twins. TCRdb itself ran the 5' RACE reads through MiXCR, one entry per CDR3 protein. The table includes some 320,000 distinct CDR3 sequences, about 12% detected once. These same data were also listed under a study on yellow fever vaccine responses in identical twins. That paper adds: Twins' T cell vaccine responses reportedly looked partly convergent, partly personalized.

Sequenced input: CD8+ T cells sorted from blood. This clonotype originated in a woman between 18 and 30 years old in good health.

This CDR3 reads CASSNRQAGTDTQYF. The CDR3 nucleotides are TGCGCCAGCAGCAATCGACAGGCGGGCACAGATACGCAGTATTTT. The chain recombines TRBV5-1 with TRBJ2-3; D perhaps matches TRBD1 (6 bases). Germline V lookup: CDR1 SGHRS, CDR2 YFSETQ. CDR3 length: 15 residues. V gave up 4 bases and J gave up 1 base, with 13 bases separating them.